One and the same sample provided the 5 T cell receptor beta chains below, sequenced in a study of molecular identifiers for immune sequencing clone quantification. TCRdb called the PCR reads again in MiXCR, with one record for every CDR3 protein. This sample yields 300,000 to 400,000 distinct CDR3 sequences, of which about 20% are seen a single time; about 0.79% belongs to the top ten. The sequencing sample was made of naive CD8+ T cells from blood, with Jurkat cell RNA spiked in. Noted subset: FACS-sorted CD8+CD4-CCR7+CD45RA+ naive T cells. The receptor set was obtained from a human donor in good health. Some libraries in this study had Jurkat cell RNA spiked in.

This clonotype was detected ten times or more. The chain uses TRBV7-9 and TRBJ1-5; D not resolved. Germline-derived CDR1 and CDR2 are SEHNR and FQNEAQ (reference sequence). The CDR3 totals 12 residues. V lost 5 bases and J 9 bases, leaving 11 bases between the germline ends. The CDR3 DNA follows: TGTGCCAGCAGCCCCTCTACCGGGCCCCAGCATTTT. As protein: CASSPSTGPQHF. Supplemented by reference TRBV7-9 and TRBJ1-5, the full variable domain reads DTGVSQNPRHKITKRGQNVTFRCDPISEHNRLYWYRQTLGQGPEFLTYFQNEAQLEKSRLLSDRFSAERPKGSFSTLEIQRTEQGDSAMYLCASSPSTGPQHFGDGTRLSIL.

This clonotype was observed many times. This chain connects TRBV7-3 to TRBJ2-3; no reliable D call. The germline V gene encodes CDR1 SGHTA and CDR2 FQGTGA. Trimming took 4 bases from V and 0 from J, leaving 5 bases between them. This CDR3 spans 13 amino acids. CDR3 loop: CASSWQSTDTQYF. The CDR3 DNA sequence: TGTGCCAGCAGCTGGCAGAGCACAGATACGCAGTATTTT.

This clonotype was found many times. The gene calls are TRBV4-1 and TRBJ1-2; 9 positions match TRBD1. This CDR3 is built from 16 residues. Germline V lookup: CDR1 MGHRA, CDR2 YSYEKL. Trimming took 0 bases from V and 3 from J; bases not matched to a gene: 5. The CDR3 nucleotides read TGCGCCAGCAGCCAAGATCTTGGGACAGGGCACTATGGCTACACCTTC. Its protein is CASSQDLGTGHYGYTF.

At least ten counts were recorded for this clonotype. This chain connects TRBV7-6 to TRBJ2-3; maybe TRBD1 (5 bases). The CDR3 runs 12 residues. Germline-derived CDR1 and CDR2 are SGHVS and FNYEAQ. The ends were cut back, 4 bases at V and 3 bases at J, with 5 bases in the middle. The CDR3 here is CASSWTTDTQYF. The CDR3 DNA is TGTGCCAGCAGCTGGACAACAGATACGCAGTATTTT.

On this clonotype: It may be a read error: a sequence one base away is much more abundant. The V gene is TRBV13, the J gene TRBJ1-1; D is unclear. CDR3 length: 14 amino acids. Germline assignment: CDR1 PRHDT and CDR2 FYEKMQ (reference sequence). Trimming shortened V by 5 bases and J by 4 bases, and 14 bases separated the two germline ends. CDR3 region: CASSVRTMSTEAFF. CDR3 nucleotides: TGTGCCAGCAGCGTTCGCACCATGAGCACTGAAGCTTTCTTT.